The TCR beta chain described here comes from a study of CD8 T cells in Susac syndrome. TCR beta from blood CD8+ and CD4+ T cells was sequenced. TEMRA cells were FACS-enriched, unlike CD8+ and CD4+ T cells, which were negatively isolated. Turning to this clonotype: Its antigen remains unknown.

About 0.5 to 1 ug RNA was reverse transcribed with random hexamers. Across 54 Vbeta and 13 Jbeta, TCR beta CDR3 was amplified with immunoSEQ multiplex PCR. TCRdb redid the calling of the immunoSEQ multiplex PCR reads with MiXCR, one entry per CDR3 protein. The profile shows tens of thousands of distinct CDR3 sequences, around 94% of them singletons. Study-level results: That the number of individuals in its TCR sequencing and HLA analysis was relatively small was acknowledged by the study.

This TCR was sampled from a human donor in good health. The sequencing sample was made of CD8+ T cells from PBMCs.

CDR3: CASSLADGSYGTGELFF. CDR3 DNA: TGCGCCAGCAGCTTGGCCGATGGTTCTTATGGCACCGGGGAGCTGTTTTTT. This chain links TRBV5-1 with TRBJ2-2; D is ambiguous. The CDR3 consists of 17 residues. Germline V CDR1 and CDR2: SGHRS, YFSETQ. Trimming left V 0 bases short and J 4 bases short, with 16 bases between.